This is a list of T cell receptor beta chains from one sample in a study of CD8 T cells in Susac syndrome. TCRdb processed the immunoSEQ multiplex PCR reads anew with MiXCR; each CDR3 protein has one entry. Here the sample spans over 300,000 distinct CDR3 sequences, about 90% being singletons. Material for sequencing was CD4+ T cells from PBMCs. Receptors originate from a human donor with multiple sclerosis. Each CDR3 is given with its conserved first and last residue. The D gene is left open where the match is weak. Rows give clone size only sometimes, using once, few, many, or a class for an expanded clone.

CDR3 protein: CASSSTVGADQPQHF
CDR3 DNA: TGTGCCAGCAGTTCCACAGTTGGTGCGGATCAGCCCCAGCATTTT
J gene: TRBJ1-5
clone size: .
V gene: TRBV6-2/TRBV6-3
D gene: .

CDR3 protein: CASSSIGGTGANEQFF
CDR3 DNA: TGTGCCAGCAGCTCCATAGGCGGGACAGGGGCGAATGAGCAGTTCTTC
J gene: TRBJ2-1
clone size: .
V gene: TRBV7-8
D gene: TRBD1

CDR3 protein: CASSARQGADTGELFF
CDR3 DNA: TGTGCCAGCAGTGCACGACAGGGGGCCGACACCGGGGAGCTGTTTTTT
J gene: TRBJ2-2
clone size: .
V gene: TRBV6-4
D gene: TRBD1

CDR3 protein: CASSDGASGSYPSYNEQFF
CDR3 DNA: TGTGCCAGCAGCGACGGGGCTAGCGGGAGTTACCCCTCCTACAATGAGCAGTTCTTC
J gene: TRBJ2-1
clone size: .
V gene: TRBV12-3/TRBV12-4
D gene: TRBD2

CDR3 protein: CASSRGQGVNEQFF
CDR3 DNA: TGCGCCAGCAGCCGAGGACAGGGTGTCAATGAGCAGTTCTTC
J gene: TRBJ2-1
clone size: .
V gene: TRBV5-1
D gene: TRBD1

CDR3 protein: CAWSRKGPGRYTEAFF
CDR3 DNA: TGTGCCTGGAGCCGAAAGGGGCCAGGGAGGTACACTGAAGCTTTCTTT
J gene: TRBJ1-1
clone size: .
V gene: TRBV30
D gene: .

CDR3 protein: CASSFQAGGPADTQYF
CDR3 DNA: TGTGCCAGCAGCTTTCAAGCGGGAGGGCCCGCAGATACGCAGTATTTT
J gene: TRBJ2-3
clone size: few
V gene: TRBV7-2
D gene: TRBD2

CDR3 protein: CASSRPPGTVGSYTGELFF
CDR3 DNA: TGTGCCAGCAGCCGACCACCCGGGACAGTCGGTAGTTACACCGGGGAGCTGTTTTTT
J gene: TRBJ2-2
clone size: .
V gene: TRBV5-4
D gene: TRBD1

CDR3 protein: CASSLRQGAAEQYF
CDR3 DNA: TGTGCCAGCAGCTTACGACAGGGCGCTGCCGAGCAGTACTTC
J gene: TRBJ2-7
clone size: .
V gene: TRBV9
D gene: TRBD1

CDR3 protein: CAWSGQGLTGDYNEQFF
CDR3 DNA: TGTGCCTGGAGCGGACAGGGTTTAACAGGCGATTACAATGAGCAGTTCTTC
J gene: TRBJ2-1
clone size: .
V gene: TRBV30
D gene: TRBD1

CDR3 protein: CASSYRVNTEAFF
CDR3 DNA: TGTGCCAGCAGTTACAGAGTGAACACTGAAGCTTTCTTT
J gene: TRBJ1-1
clone size: .
V gene: TRBV6-5
D gene: .

CDR3 protein: CASSLTLDGNIQYF
CDR3 DNA: TGTGCCAGCAGCTTAACCCTCGATGGAAACATTCAGTACTTC
J gene: TRBJ2-4
clone size: .
V gene: TRBV7-8
D gene: .

CDR3 protein: CASSQDWEDPRLAKNIQYF
CDR3 DNA: TGCGCCAGCAGCCAAGATTGGGAAGACCCCCGACTAGCCAAAAACATTCAGTACTTC
J gene: TRBJ2-4
clone size: once
V gene: TRBV4-3
D gene: .

CDR3 protein: CASSTLHSSYNEQFF
CDR3 DNA: TGTGCCAGCAGCACACTCCACAGCTCCTACAATGAGCAGTTCTTC
J gene: TRBJ2-1
clone size: .
V gene: TRBV9
D gene: .

CDR3 protein: CASSQDRSFNQPQHF
CDR3 DNA: TGCGCCAGCAGCCAAGACAGGTCCTTCAATCAGCCCCAGCATTTT
J gene: TRBJ1-5
clone size: .
V gene: TRBV4-1
D gene: .

CDR3 protein: CASSLEWSNTEAFF
CDR3 DNA: TGTGCCAGCAGTTTAGAGTGGTCGAACACTGAAGCTTTCTTT
J gene: TRBJ1-1
clone size: .
V gene: TRBV12-3/TRBV12-4
D gene: .